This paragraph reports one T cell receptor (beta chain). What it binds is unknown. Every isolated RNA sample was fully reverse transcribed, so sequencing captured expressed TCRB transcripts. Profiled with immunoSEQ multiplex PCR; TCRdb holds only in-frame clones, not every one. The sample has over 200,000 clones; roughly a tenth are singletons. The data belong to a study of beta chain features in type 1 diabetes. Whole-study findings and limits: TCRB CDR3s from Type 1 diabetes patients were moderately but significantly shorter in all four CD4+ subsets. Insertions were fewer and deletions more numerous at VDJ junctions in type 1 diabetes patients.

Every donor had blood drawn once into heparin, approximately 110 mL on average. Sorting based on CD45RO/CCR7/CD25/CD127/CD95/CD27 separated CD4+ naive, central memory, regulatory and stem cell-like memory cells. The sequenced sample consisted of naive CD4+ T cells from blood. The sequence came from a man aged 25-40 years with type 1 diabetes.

CDR3 in DNA: TGTGCCAGCAGTTCAGTAGGGGCGACGGCTAACTATGGCTACACCTTC. As protein: CASSSVGATANYGYTF. This rearrangement joins TRBV27 to TRBJ1-2, with D tentatively TRBD1 (5 bases). Germline V gene lookup returns CDR1 MNHEY and CDR2 SMNVEV (reference sequence). Trimming took 4 bases from V and 0 from J, leaving 15 bases between them. This CDR3 spans 16 amino acids.